Listed below are T cell receptor beta chains from one sample, sequenced in a study of cytomegalovirus exposure and HLA in healthy donors. The data were produced by immunoSEQ multiplex PCR, yet TCRdb's version contains in-frame clones alone and is incomplete. The sample lists 250,000 to 400,000 clones, 87% occurring once. The sample consisted of PBMCs. The receptors here all came from a young woman in good health and CMV-seropositive. Each CDR3 is given with its conserved first and last residue. Fields, in order: J gene, V gene, CDR3 protein.

TRBJ1-5 | TRBV7-2 | CASSQFTGFEPQHF
TRBJ1-1 | TRBV5-1 | CASSITGTGVPEAFF
TRBJ2-1 | TRBV7-5 | CARSAGTSGHEQFF
TRBJ2-7 | TRBV28 | CASSLLAGLYEQYF
TRBJ2-5 | TRBV7-2 | CASSVERGTQYF
TRBJ1-1 | TRBV9 | CASSVGGAGNTEAFF
TRBJ1-1 | TRBV30 | CAWSVDSGQHPNTEAFF
TRBJ2-1 | TRBV4-3 | CASSQVVSGSNEQFF
TRBJ1-5 | TRBV6-5 | CASIGDVLGNQPQHF
TRBJ2-7 | TRBV7-9 | CASSEPGLAAYEQYF
TRBJ1-2 | TRBV19 | CASSPADIRLYGYTF
TRBJ1-2 | TRBV10-3 | CAISESTLPGHGYTF
TRBJ2-5 | TRBV29-1 | CSVVPRTSGVQETQYF
TRBJ2-2 | TRBV6-5 | CASSYGLAGITGELFF
TRBJ2-7 | TRBV27 | CASTSGTSGGPYEQYF
TRBJ2-7 | TRBV28 | CASSSGIIYEQYF
TRBJ1-1 | TRBV4-3 | CASSHYRGQDAFF
TRBJ2-7 | TRBV23-1 | CASSPLGGGTTPGHEQYF
TRBJ2-3 | TRBV11-2 | CASSLRTSGGTTDTQYF
TRBJ2-6 | TRBV6-5 | CASSLDRAGANVLTF
TRBJ2-4 | TRBV28 | CASSAPRTARNIQYF
TRBJ1-4 | TRBV27 | CASRGGPATNEKLFF
TRBJ2-7 | TRBV7-9 | CANLDSYEQYF
TRBJ2-7 | TRBV28 | CATGGVGPPYEQYF
TRBJ2-1 | TRBV15 | CATSRDDRKNEQFF
TRBJ2-3 | TRBV6-4 | CASSVTSGGLDTQYF
TRBJ1-1 | TRBV6-5 | CASTYLEGNTEAFF
TRBJ1-5 | TRBV15 | CATSRGQQNQPQHF
TRBJ1-1 | TRBV9 | CASSANRDRAMNTEAFF
TRBJ2-1 | TRBV2 | CASDGQGTYNEQFF
TRBJ1-4 | TRBV7-2 | CASSLRGFREKLFF
TRBJ2-1 | TRBV16 | CASSPELAGVRNEQFF
TRBJ1-2 | TRBV7-9 | CASSSTPLHYSYGYTF
TRBJ2-7 | TRBV27 | CASSLFGQETYEQYF
TRBJ2-1 | TRBV9 | CASSLLADSYNEQFF
TRBJ2-2 | TRBV7-2 | CASSKRQTVGELFF
TRBJ1-6 | TRBV2 | CASRLPQALFGSPLHF
TRBJ1-2 | TRBV4-1 | CASSQPSRDLYGYTF
TRBJ1-2 | TRBV5-4 | CASSPDRGYYGYTF
TRBJ1-5 | TRBV19 | CASSIGSGSQPQHF
TRBJ2-1 | TRBV27 | CASSPGYEQFF
TRBJ2-2 | TRBV27 | CASSFSGTGELFF
TRBJ1-2 | TRBV27 | CASSPQGTSYGYTF
TRBJ1-6 | TRBV27 | CASSLEGFGNSPLHF